A selection of T cell receptor beta chains follows, all from one sample in a study of blood T cells in healthy people across ages. TCRdb ran MiXCR on the 5' RACE reads and lists one entry per CDR3 protein. The data hold hundreds of thousands of distinct CDR3 sequences, with around 48% observed a single time. The sample comprised blood. Source of these receptors: a woman in her sixties or seventies in good health. Both conserved end residues are part of each CDR3. A D gene is named only where the DNA matches it firmly. The size of a clone is reported for some rows only, either as once, few or many, or as a class for expanded clones.

clone size: .; D gene: TRBD1; J gene: TRBJ2-3; V gene: TRBV7-2; CDR3 DNA: TGTGCCAGCAGCCGACAGGGGATCGCCGATACGCAGTATTTT; CDR3 protein: CASSRQGIADTQYF
clone size: few; D gene: .; J gene: TRBJ2-4; V gene: TRBV5-4; CDR3 DNA: TGTGCCAGCAGCTTATCGTCTACAGGAGGCCAAAACATTCAGTACTTC; CDR3 protein: CASSLSSTGGQNIQYF
clone size: .; D gene: .; J gene: TRBJ1-2; V gene: TRBV7-2; CDR3 DNA: TGTGCCAGCAGCTCTCGGGACACGGCTGGTGGCTACACCTTC; CDR3 protein: CASSSRDTAGGYTF
clone size: .; D gene: TRBD2; J gene: TRBJ2-1; V gene: TRBV18; CDR3 DNA: TGTGCCAGCTCACCAAGGTCTAGCGGGAGTCCCTCCTACAATGAGCAGTTCTTC; CDR3 protein: CASSPRSSGSPSYNEQFF
clone size: .; D gene: TRBD2; J gene: TRBJ2-7; V gene: TRBV10-3; CDR3 DNA: TGTGCCATCAATAGAACCGGGACTGGTCGGGGGGACGAGCAGTACTTC; CDR3 protein: CAINRTGTGRGDEQYF
clone size: few; D gene: .; J gene: TRBJ1-6; V gene: TRBV27; CDR3 DNA: TGTGCCAGCAGTTTAGTTATGGGGTCTATCAATTCACCCCTCCACTTT; CDR3 protein: CASSLVMGSINSPLHF
clone size: few; D gene: .; J gene: TRBJ2-3; V gene: TRBV4-2; CDR3 DNA: TGTGCCAGCAGTCCCAAGGCCACAGATACGCAGTATTTT; CDR3 protein: CASSPKATDTQYF
clone size: .; D gene: .; J gene: TRBJ2-1; V gene: TRBV28; CDR3 DNA: TGTGCCAGCAGTCGAGACATAACGGACTACAATGAGCAGTTCTTC; CDR3 protein: CASSRDITDYNEQFF
clone size: .; D gene: .; J gene: TRBJ2-2; V gene: TRBV20-1; CDR3 DNA: TGCAGTGCTAGCCCCCCCGATGGTCAGGCCCAAAGCACCGGGGAGCTGTTTTTT; CDR3 protein: CSASPPDGQAQSTGELFF
clone size: once; D gene: .; J gene: TRBJ2-5; V gene: TRBV6-1; CDR3 DNA: TGTGCCAGCAGTGAACTTCGGGCAGGCCAAGAGACCCAGTACTTC; CDR3 protein: CASSELRAGQETQYF
clone size: .; D gene: TRBD1; J gene: TRBJ1-2; V gene: TRBV4-2; CDR3 DNA: TGTGCCAGCAGCCAAGCTCCCACGGACAGGGGTGGCTACACCTTC; CDR3 protein: CASSQAPTDRGGYTF
clone size: .; D gene: TRBD1; J gene: TRBJ2-7; V gene: TRBV7-2; CDR3 DNA: TGTGCCAGCAGCTTAGCCCCACAGGGGGGAGAGCAGTACTTC; CDR3 protein: CASSLAPQGGEQYF
clone size: .; D gene: TRBD2; J gene: TRBJ2-7; V gene: TRBV6-2/TRBV6-3; CDR3 DNA: TGTGCCAGCAGACTAGCGGGAGGCAGAGAGCAGTACTTC; CDR3 protein: CASRLAGGREQYF
clone size: few; D gene: .; J gene: TRBJ2-5; V gene: TRBV21-1; CDR3 DNA: TGTGCCAGCACCTACCCGGGACTAGCGGGGTCCCAAGAGACCCAGTACTTC; CDR3 protein: CASTYPGLAGSQETQYF
clone size: .; D gene: .; J gene: TRBJ2-7; V gene: TRBV29-1; CDR3 DNA: TGCAGCCTCGGCCAGGGGGGTCTCAATGAGCAGTACTTC; CDR3 protein: CSLGQGGLNEQYF
clone size: few; D gene: .; J gene: TRBJ1-1; V gene: TRBV21-1; CDR3 DNA: TGTGCCAGTATCCAGGGGTTGTGCACTGAAGCTTTCTTT; CDR3 protein: CASIQGLCTEAFF
clone size: few; D gene: .; J gene: TRBJ2-7; V gene: TRBV29-1; CDR3 DNA: TGCAGCGCATCCCGGGCGGCTAGCTCCTACGAGCAGTACTTC; CDR3 protein: CSASRAASSYEQYF
clone size: .; D gene: .; J gene: TRBJ2-1; V gene: TRBV20-1; CDR3 DNA: TGCAGTGCTAGAGATCGGATCCCCAGGAATGAGCAGTTCTTC; CDR3 protein: CSARDRIPRNEQFF
clone size: once; D gene: TRBD2; J gene: TRBJ2-5; V gene: TRBV29-1; CDR3 DNA: TGCAGCGTTGAAGTCCTAGCGGGAGGTGAGCAGTACTTC; CDR3 protein: CSVEVLAGGEQYF
clone size: .; D gene: .; J gene: TRBJ2-1; V gene: TRBV28; CDR3 DNA: TGTGCCAGCAGTCTAGTGGGTGAAGGCTACAATGAGCAGTTCTTC; CDR3 protein: CASSLVGEGYNEQFF
clone size: .; D gene: .; J gene: TRBJ2-3; V gene: TRBV5-1; CDR3 DNA: TGCGCCAGCAGCACCGTAATCAGCAAGGGGACAGATACGCAGTATTTT; CDR3 protein: CASSTVISKGTDTQYF
clone size: few; D gene: TRBD2; J gene: TRBJ2-7; V gene: TRBV20-1; CDR3 DNA: TGCAGTGCAAAACTAGCGCCTAGCTCCTACGAGCAGTACTTC; CDR3 protein: CSAKLAPSSYEQYF
clone size: .; D gene: TRBD2; J gene: TRBJ2-5; V gene: TRBV20-1; CDR3 DNA: TGCAGTGCTAGAACTAGCGTCCAAGAGACCCAGTACTTC; CDR3 protein: CSARTSVQETQYF
clone size: .; D gene: .; J gene: TRBJ2-3; V gene: TRBV20-1; CDR3 DNA: TGCAGTGCTAGGGGTGAAGGTAACACAGATACGCAGTATTTT; CDR3 protein: CSARGEGNTDTQYF
clone size: .; D gene: .; J gene: TRBJ2-5; V gene: TRBV20-1; CDR3 DNA: TGCAGTGCTAGAGGGCGGAGCGGACAAGAGACCCAGCACTTC; CDR3 protein: CSARGRSGQETQHF
clone size: .; D gene: .; J gene: TRBJ2-1; V gene: TRBV12-3/TRBV12-4; CDR3 DNA: TGTGCCAGCAGTCCCCTTGGGGGGACCTACAATGAGCAGTTCTTC; CDR3 protein: CASSPLGGTYNEQFF
clone size: many; D gene: .; J gene: TRBJ1-2; V gene: TRBV7-8; CDR3 DNA: TGTGCCAGCAGCTTAGCGCAGTGGCTCGGCTACACCTTC; CDR3 protein: CASSLAQWLGYTF
clone size: few; D gene: .; J gene: TRBJ2-1; V gene: TRBV12-3/TRBV12-4; CDR3 DNA: TGTGCCAGCAGACTGGGGACCACGGAGCAGTTCTTC; CDR3 protein: CASRLGTTEQFF
clone size: .; D gene: .; J gene: TRBJ1-2; V gene: TRBV12-3/TRBV12-4; CDR3 DNA: TGTGCCAGCAGTTCAGTGGTGGGGAGGGACTATGGCTACACCTTC; CDR3 protein: CASSSVVGRDYGYTF
clone size: .; D gene: .; J gene: TRBJ1-2; V gene: TRBV2; CDR3 DNA: TGTGCCAGCAGTGAATCGGCAGGGGTGACCTATGGCTACACCTTC; CDR3 protein: CASSESAGVTYGYTF
clone size: .; D gene: .; J gene: TRBJ2-1; V gene: TRBV7-9; CDR3 DNA: TGTGCCAGCAGCCCCGACCTTAGCTCCTACAATGAGCAGTTCTTC; CDR3 protein: CASSPDLSSYNEQFF
clone size: few; D gene: .; J gene: TRBJ2-7; V gene: TRBV7-3; CDR3 DNA: TGTGCCAGCAGTAGGGGGGGAACCTCCTACGAGCAGTACTTC; CDR3 protein: CASSRGGTSYEQYF
clone size: few; D gene: TRBD1; J gene: TRBJ1-5; V gene: TRBV28; CDR3 DNA: TGTGCCAGCACACAGGGGGCTTATCAGCCCCAGCATTTT; CDR3 protein: CASTQGAYQPQHF
clone size: .; D gene: .; J gene: TRBJ1-1; V gene: TRBV29-1; CDR3 DNA: TGCAGCGTTGCGTCGGGAGGGTTGGGCGCTTTCTTT; CDR3 protein: CSVASGGLGAFF
clone size: .; D gene: TRBD2; J gene: TRBJ2-4; V gene: TRBV2; CDR3 DNA: TGTGCCAGCAGTGAATCACTAGCGGGAGTAGGAAACATTCAGTACTTC; CDR3 protein: CASSESLAGVGNIQYF
clone size: many; D gene: .; J gene: TRBJ2-1; V gene: TRBV20-1; CDR3 DNA: TGCAGTGCTCTACGGAGTCTACCCTACAATGAGCAGTTCTTC; CDR3 protein: CSALRSLPYNEQFF
clone size: .; D gene: .; J gene: TRBJ1-1; V gene: TRBV3-1; CDR3 DNA: TGTGCCAGCAGCCACCTTGGGGGGATGAACACTGAAGCTTTCTTT; CDR3 protein: CASSHLGGMNTEAFF
clone size: .; D gene: .; J gene: TRBJ2-1; V gene: TRBV5-1; CDR3 DNA: TGCGCCAGCAACTTGGACGGCTACAATGAGCAGTTCTTC; CDR3 protein: CASNLDGYNEQFF
clone size: .; D gene: .; J gene: TRBJ2-5; V gene: TRBV29-1; CDR3 DNA: TGCAGCGCCCTACTCTCCGAGACCCAGTACTTC; CDR3 protein: CSALLSETQYF
clone size: .; D gene: .; J gene: TRBJ2-1; V gene: TRBV9; CDR3 DNA: TGTGCCAGCAGCGGAGATGGGTGGGATGAGCAGTTCTTC; CDR3 protein: CASSGDGWDEQFF
clone size: once; D gene: TRBD2; J gene: TRBJ2-7; V gene: TRBV10-3; CDR3 DNA: TGTGCCATCAGTGAGTCTCGGACTAGCCCTCGTCGGGTTGGCTCCTACAATGAGCAGTACTTC; CDR3 protein: CAISESRTSPRRVGSYNEQYF
clone size: .; D gene: .; J gene: TRBJ1-1; V gene: TRBV18; CDR3 DNA: TGTGCCAGCTCCCAATTGGGGGGCCAGAAGAACACTGAAGCTTTCTTT; CDR3 protein: CASSQLGGQKNTEAFF
clone size: few; D gene: .; J gene: TRBJ2-1; V gene: TRBV20-1; CDR3 DNA: TGCAGTGCTAGATCCATATCCGGGACCGATGAGCAGTTCTTC; CDR3 protein: CSARSISGTDEQFF
clone size: few; D gene: .; J gene: TRBJ1-1; V gene: TRBV7-2; CDR3 DNA: TGTGCCAGCAGCTTCTGGGCGGAAGCTTTCTTT; CDR3 protein: CASSFWAEAFF
clone size: .; D gene: .; J gene: TRBJ1-1; V gene: TRBV15; CDR3 DNA: TGTGCCACCAGCAGAGATCCAAACACTGAAGCTTTCTTT; CDR3 protein: CATSRDPNTEAFF
clone size: few; D gene: TRBD2; J gene: TRBJ2-1; V gene: TRBV27; CDR3 DNA: TGTGCCAGCAGTAAGACTAGCGCTGGCGGCAATGAGCAGTTCTTC; CDR3 protein: CASSKTSAGGNEQFF
clone size: many; D gene: TRBD1; J gene: TRBJ1-4; V gene: TRBV20-1; CDR3 DNA: TGCAGTGCCGCGACAGGGGGCCGTGAAAAACTGTTTTTT; CDR3 protein: CSAATGGREKLFF
clone size: .; D gene: .; J gene: TRBJ2-2; V gene: TRBV3-1; CDR3 DNA: TGTGCCAGCAGCCTACTGACAGTCGACGGGGAGCTGTTTTTT; CDR3 protein: CASSLLTVDGELFF
clone size: .; D gene: TRBD1; J gene: TRBJ1-4; V gene: TRBV2; CDR3 DNA: TGTGCCAGCAGTGAGGGACAGGGGGTTTTGGAAAAACTGTTTTTT; CDR3 protein: CASSEGQGVLEKLFF
clone size: few; D gene: .; J gene: TRBJ2-5; V gene: TRBV27; CDR3 DNA: TGTGCCAGCAGTAGGTACAGGGAGGAGACCCAGTACTTC; CDR3 protein: CASSRYREETQYF
clone size: .; D gene: .; J gene: TRBJ2-1; V gene: TRBV24-1; CDR3 DNA: TGTGCCACCAGTGATTTACCATACAGATCCAATGAGCAGTTCTTC; CDR3 protein: CATSDLPYRSNEQFF
clone size: .; D gene: .; J gene: TRBJ1-6; V gene: TRBV12-3/TRBV12-4; CDR3 DNA: TGTGCCAGCAGCCAACGGGTAGGGGGTCTTTCACCCCTCCACTTT; CDR3 protein: CASSQRVGGLSPLHF
clone size: .; D gene: .; J gene: TRBJ2-2; V gene: TRBV29-1; CDR3 DNA: TGCAGCGTTAGGGGGGCGAGGAGCACCGGGGAGCTGTTTTTT; CDR3 protein: CSVRGARSTGELFF
clone size: .; D gene: TRBD2; J gene: TRBJ2-1; V gene: TRBV9; CDR3 DNA: TGTGCCAGCAGCGTAGGTATAGCGGGAGGGCCAAGCTCCTACAATGAGCAGTTCTTC; CDR3 protein: CASSVGIAGGPSSYNEQFF
clone size: .; D gene: TRBD2; J gene: TRBJ2-7; V gene: TRBV7-2; CDR3 DNA: TGTGCCAGCAGCGCCCGGGGAGGGCGGGACCTACATTACGAGCAGTACTTC; CDR3 protein: CASSARGGRDLHYEQYF
clone size: few; D gene: .; J gene: TRBJ2-1; V gene: TRBV25-1; CDR3 DNA: TGTGCCAGCGGGGTCGGCAATGAGCAGTTCTTC; CDR3 protein: CASGVGNEQFF
clone size: .; D gene: .; J gene: TRBJ2-7; V gene: TRBV7-2; CDR3 DNA: TGTGCCAGCAGCCCGAATCTTCTAAGCTCCTACGAGCAGTACTTC; CDR3 protein: CASSPNLLSSYEQYF
clone size: .; D gene: TRBD2; J gene: TRBJ2-1; V gene: TRBV4-2; CDR3 DNA: TGTGCCAGCAGGAATCTAGCGGGGGGTTACAATGAGCAGTTCTTC; CDR3 protein: CASRNLAGGYNEQFF
clone size: .; D gene: TRBD2; J gene: TRBJ2-1; V gene: TRBV3-1; CDR3 DNA: TGTGCCAGCAGCCAAGAAGGTCTAGCGGAGAGCTCCTACAATGAGCAGTTCTTC; CDR3 protein: CASSQEGLAESSYNEQFF